Listed below are T cell receptor beta chains from one sample, sequenced in a study of OX40 agonist ivuxolimab in advanced cancers. The assay was immunoSEQ multiplex PCR, and TCRdb's table has in-frame clones only and misses some. Of about 73,000 clones in the sample, roughly 80% were seen once. The input for sequencing was CD4+ or CD8+ T cells sorted from blood, taken in a trial of the OX40 agonist ivuxolimab. These TCRs come from an adult with an advanced solid tumor such as melanoma, head and neck, liver or kidney cancer. The CDR3 runs from the conserved cysteine through the conserved F or W. The D gene is left open where the match is weak. Size tells how often a clone was seen (once, few, many) or the class of an expanded clone, and some rows leave it out.

>TRBD2|TRBJ2-2|once|TRBV7-2
TGTGCCAGCAGCTTAAGGGTTCTAGCGGGAGTCACCGGGGAGCTGTTTTTT
CASSLRVLAGVTGELFF
>-|TRBJ1-2|-|TRBV13
TGTGCCACCGAAGGCAGCGGGGGCAGACATGGCTATGGCTACACCTTC
CATEGSGGRHGYGYTF
>-|TRBJ2-7|-|TRBV7-2
TGTGCCAGCAGCTTCGTCCAGCGGGAGCAGTACTTC
CASSFVQREQYF
>TRBD1|TRBJ1-1|-|TRBV4-3
TGCGCCAGCAGCCAAGCGGCAGGGGGCAGGTCTGAAGCTTTCTTT
CASSQAAGGRSEAFF
>-|TRBJ2-7|-|TRBV14
TGTGCCAGCAGCCAAGATGTGGTCGGCCCGGGCAGGGTCTCCTACGAGCAGTACTTC
CASSQDVVGPGRVSYEQYF
>TRBD1|TRBJ2-1|-|TRBV19
TGTGCCAGTAGTATTGACAGGGGGTATACGGATGAGCAGTTCTTC
CASSIDRGYTDEQFF
>TRBD2|TRBJ2-1|-|TRBV12-5
TGTGCTAGTAATCCGGGACTAGCGGGAGAGCAGTTCTTC
CASNPGLAGEQFF
>-|TRBJ2-3|-|TRBV7-6
TGTGCCAGCAGCCCCATCACAGATACGCAGTATTTT
CASSPITDTQYF
>TRBD1|TRBJ2-2|-|TRBV29-1
TGCAGCGTTGGATCCTGGACAGGTGTGACCGGGGAGCTGTTTTTT
CSVGSWTGVTGELFF
>-|TRBJ2-3|-|TRBV10-3
TGTGCCATCAGTGTAAACCCGGGACCTATCGTGGCGGCAGATACGCAGTATTTT
CAISVNPGPIVAADTQYF
>-|TRBJ1-1|-|TRBV5-4
TGTGCCAGCAGCCCGGGGGGACGTGTACTCATGAACACTGAAGCTTTCTTT
CASSPGGRVLMNTEAFF
>-|TRBJ2-7|-|TRBV7-2
TGTGCCAGCAGCTTCAGGGTATCCTACGAGCAGTACTTC
CASSFRVSYEQYF
>-|TRBJ1-3|-|TRBV5-6
TGTGCCAGCAGCTTGAGTTCTGTAAACACCATATATTTT
CASSLSSVNTIYF
>-|TRBJ2-2|few|TRBV28
TGTGCCAGCAGAGGACAACTCCTGAACACCGGGGAGCTGTTTTTT
CASRGQLLNTGELFF
>-|TRBJ1-6|-|TRBV12-5
TGTGCTAGTGGTTTGGTAGGAGGGAATTCACCCCTCCACTTT
CASGLVGGNSPLHF
>TRBD1|TRBJ1-6|-|TRBV30
TGTGCCTGGAGTGGACCGGGACAGGGGGACCCGCGGACTGATTCACCCCTCCACTTT
CAWSGPGQGDPRTDSPLHF
>TRBD1|TRBJ1-2|-|TRBV27
TGTGCCAGCAGTTTCTCCGGACAGGGGGCCCAAATTGGGAACTATGGCTACACCTTC
CASSFSGQGAQIGNYGYTF
>-|TRBJ1-1|few|TRBV7-6
TGTGCCAGCAGCTTAGCCGGAAACCCTTTGGCTTTCTTT
CASSLAGNPLAFF
>-|TRBJ1-3|few|TRBV2
TGTGCCAGCAGTGGGGGGGCCAAGGGGTCTGGAAACACCATATATTTT
CASSGGAKGSGNTIYF
>TRBD2|TRBJ2-3|once|TRBV5-4
TGTGCCAGCAGCTTGGGCGGGAGGGCGGATACGCAGTATTTT
CASSLGGRADTQYF
>TRBD1|TRBJ1-1|few|TRBV11-2
TGTGCCAGCAGCTTAGAACCAGGGGGGAACACTGAAGCTTTCTTT
CASSLEPGGNTEAFF
>TRBD1|TRBJ1-1|-|TRBV19
TGTGCCAGTACCGAGACAGGGAGGAACACTGAAGCTTTCTTT
CASTETGRNTEAFF
>TRBD1|TRBJ1-2|once|TRBV7-9
TGTGCCAGCAGCTTACTGTCACCTATAGGGACAGGGGTTTATGGCTACACCTTC
CASSLLSPIGTGVYGYTF
>-|TRBJ1-3|-|TRBV19
TGTGCCAGTAGTATGACTGCCATCTCTGGAAACACCATATATTTT
CASSMTAISGNTIYF
>TRBD2|TRBJ2-5|-|TRBV7-2
TGTGCCAGCAGTTCTTCAGCGGGAGGGCCGGTGGAGACCCAGTACTTC
CASSSSAGGPVETQYF
>-|TRBJ1-1|-|TRBV6-5
TGTGCCAGCAGTCCCATTCGATACACTGAAGCTTTCTTT
CASSPIRYTEAFF
>-|TRBJ1-5|-|TRBV2
TGTGCCAGCAGGTTTGGGACCGCTCGCAATCAGCCCCAGCATTTT
CASRFGTARNQPQHF
>-|TRBJ1-1|-|TRBV11-3
TGTGCCAGCAGTGACGGACCTACGAACACTGAAGCTTTCTTT
CASSDGPTNTEAFF
>-|TRBJ1-4|-|TRBV6-6
TGTGCCAGCAGTTACCCGGGGACCACTAATGAAAAACTGTTTTTT
CASSYPGTTNEKLFF
>-|TRBJ1-2|-|TRBV28
TGTGCCAGCAGGCCAGAAGACTATGGCTACACCTTC
CASRPEDYGYTF
>-|TRBJ1-1|few|TRBV19
TGTGCCAGTAGTATGAAGAGGGATGCCCGGGGCACTGAAGCTTTCTTT
CASSMKRDARGTEAFF
>-|TRBJ1-5|-|TRBV18
TGTGCCAGCTCACCACCGGTCGGATCAGGGTTCAATCAGCCCCAGCATTTT
CASSPPVGSGFNQPQHF
>-|TRBJ1-2|-|TRBV2
TGTGCCAGCAGTGAACACCTCCTCTATGGCTACACCTTC
CASSEHLLYGYTF
>TRBD2|TRBJ2-1|-|TRBV7-7
TGTGCTAGCAGCTTTGACGGGAGGGCCGGTGAGCAGTTCTTC
CASSFDGRAGEQFF
>TRBD1|TRBJ2-1|-|TRBV5-6
TGTGCCAGCAGCTTTGACAGGGGGCATGAGCAGTTCTTC
CASSFDRGHEQFF
>TRBD1|TRBJ2-5|few|TRBV7-9
TGTGCCAGCAGCGAGACAGGGGGAAAAGAGACCCAGTACTTC
CASSETGGKETQYF
>TRBD2|TRBJ2-1|-|TRBV4-1
TGCGCCAGCAGCCTCGGGACTATCTACAATGAGCAGTTCTTC
CASSLGTIYNEQFF
>-|TRBJ1-5|-|TRBV4-3
TGCGCCAGCAGCCAAGATGTCCAAAGGCCCAATCAGCCCCAGCATTTT
CASSQDVQRPNQPQHF
>-|TRBJ1-4|-|TRBV6-1
TGTGCCAGCAGTGATTCCGTCACTAATGAAAAACTGTTTTTT
CASSDSVTNEKLFF
>-|TRBJ1-2|-|TRBV2
TGTGCCAGCAGCCCTCAGGGAGACTATGGCTACACCTTC
CASSPQGDYGYTF
>-|TRBJ1-2|few|TRBV19
TGTGCCAGTACTCACAGGGTCGCAGGGGTCTACTATGGCTACACCTTC
CASTHRVAGVYYGYTF
>-|TRBJ2-6|-|TRBV4-2
TGTGCCAGCAGCCAGGGGGAGAGCTCGAGTGGGGCCAACGTCCTGACTTTC
CASSQGESSSGANVLTF
>-|TRBJ1-2|-|TRBV10-2
TGCGCCAGCAGTGAGCGGGGGGCGGGCTATGGCTACACCTTC
CASSERGAGYGYTF
>-|TRBJ2-7|-|TRBV2
TGTGCCAGCAGTCAAGGAAGGGGATTTCCCTACGAGCAGTACTTC
CASSQGRGFPYEQYF
>-|TRBJ1-2|-|TRBV5-6
TGTGCCAGCACCCTGTGGTGGGATAACTATGGCTACACCTTC
CASTLWWDNYGYTF
>-|TRBJ2-7|once|TRBV5-4
TGTGCCAGCAGCTCCGACAGCTACGAGCAGTACTTC
CASSSDSYEQYF
>TRBD2|TRBJ2-3|-|TRBV25-1
TGTGCCAGCAGTCACGCGGGGGGAGATACGCAGTATTTT
CASSHAGGDTQYF
>TRBD1|TRBJ2-7|-|TRBV5-1
TGCGCCAGTTGGGACAGGGGATTTAACTACGAGCAGTACTTC
CASWDRGFNYEQYF
>TRBD1|TRBJ1-1|-|TRBV11-2
TGTGCCAGCAGCCCCAATGGACAGGGAGGCACTGAAGCTTTCTTT
CASSPNGQGGTEAFF
>-|TRBJ2-7|-|TRBV11-2
TGTGCCAGCAGCTTAGGAAGCTACGAGCAGTACTTC
CASSLGSYEQYF
>-|TRBJ2-5|-|TRBV28
TGTGCCAGCAGTTTGGGGGGTCTGGGGTACTTC
CASSLGGLGYF
>-|TRBJ1-3|-|TRBV7-8
TGTGCCAGCAGCCTGAATGCTGCGTCTGGAAACACCATATATTTT
CASSLNAASGNTIYF
>-|TRBJ2-7|few|TRBV11-1
TGTGCCAGCAGCCCGGACAGCTACGAGCAGTACTTC
CASSPDSYEQYF